The clone carrying this T cell receptor (beta chain) was seen repeatedly, ten times or more. MiXCR, run by TCRdb on the 5' RACE reads, gives a single entry per CDR3 protein. The sample has around 66,000 distinct CDR3 sequences, about 6.3% seen once. The data were obtained in a study of spatial heterogeneity in lung cancer. Background on the study: Across the raw uncorrected reads, a unique TCR and UMI combination was observed, on average, more than ten times.

This sample's time point: sample taken at primary tumor resection. Samples were obtained from approximately 72 donors, all untreated early-stage non-small cell lung cancer patients. This specimen consisted of PBMCs, obtained at surgery. The sequence was collected from a female donor with early-stage non-small cell lung cancer.

CDR3 loop: CASEIAGGRANVLTF. The CDR3 DNA is TGTGCCAGCGAGATAGCGGGAGGAAGGGCCAACGTCCTGACTTTC. The chain links TRBV2 to TRBJ2-6; 10 nucleotides agree with TRBD2. This CDR3 spans 15 amino acids. Trimming at V came to 8 bases and at J to 5 bases, leaving 6 bases not matched to a gene. CDR1 and CDR2 (germline): SNHLY, FYNNEI.